This T cell receptor (beta chain) was recovered during a study of shared clonotypes between healthy human individuals. The investigators split CD4+ cells into a CD45RA+ naive subset and a CD45RA-negative memory subset. Points on this clone: As yet, its antigen is unknown.

Sequencing used immunoSEQ multiplex PCR; TCRdb keeps in-frame clones, though not all of them. This table has about 1.1 million clones, 78% appearing once. Whole-study results and caveats: Among a handful of donors, about 5% of naive CD4 clonotypes were found in common.

The ends lost 4 bases at V and 7 bases at J; junction bases unmatched: 9. CDR3 length equals 14 residues. The germline gives CDR1 SGHDN, CDR2 FVKESK. Sequencing input: memory CD4+ T cells from PBMCs. Noted subset: CD45RA-negative fraction. This sequence joins TRBV14 and TRBJ1-1; 7 bases are shared with TRBD1. The receptor was derived from a man in his late teens or twenties in good health. Some clones in this sample may be carry-over from other donors' samples. CDR3 loop: CASSRIQGTGEAFF. The CDR3 DNA follows: TGTGCCAGCAGCCGGATACAGGGGACGGGTGAAGCTTTCTTT.